This paragraph covers one T cell receptor (beta chain) sequence. Its antigen is unidentified. This record belongs to a study of shared clonotypes between healthy human individuals. Broader study findings: The study generally estimated greater richness for naive than memory subsets.

Germline CDR1 reads SNHLY; CDR2 reads FYNNEI. This CDR3 spans 16 amino acids. V dropped 1 base and J dropped 4; count of bases not matched to a gene: 7. Method: immunoSEQ multiplex PCR; TCRdb's copy keeps in-frame clones and lacks some. The sample has over a million clones; approximately 96% are singletons. The sequence derives from a man aged 30-40 years in good health. Sequencing used naive CD4+ T cells sorted from blood. The subset was: CD45RA+ positively selected. The chain is built from TRBV2 and TRBJ1-3, with TRBD1 matching 7 bases. The CDR3, as DNA: TGTGCCAGCAGTGAAGAGGGGGCGTTAGTGGGAAACACCATATATTTT. It codes for CASSEEGALVGNTIYF.